One and the same sample provided the 24 T cell receptor beta chains below, sequenced in a study of CD8 T cells in Susac syndrome. cDNA came from approximately 0.5 to 1 ug RNA primed by random hexamers. MiXCR was run by TCRdb on the immunoSEQ multiplex PCR reads, yielding one entry per CDR3 protein. The sample has about 210,000 distinct CDR3 sequences, 95% seen once. The sample comprised CD4+ T cells from PBMCs. All receptors derive from a human donor with multiple sclerosis.

The chain has TRBV14 and TRBJ1-1; D ambiguous. V lost 0 bases to trimming and J lost 7 bases, with 9 bases between them. This CDR3 has 13 amino acids. Germline CDR1 is SGHDN and CDR2 is FVKESK. CDR3 coding DNA: TGTGCCAGCAGCCAAGACCCGGGATTTGAAGCTTTCTTT. It is translated as CASSQDPGFEAFF.

The chain is built from TRBV24-1 and TRBJ2-3; the D call may be TRBD1 or TRBD2 (5 bases each). Germline loops: CDR1 KGHDR, CDR2 SFDVKD. The V end lost 2 bases, the J end lost 0 bases, and 8 bases lay between the germline ends. CDR3 length: 15 amino acids. The CDR3 is CATSDSRDSTDTQYF. The CDR3 region has the DNA TGTGCCACCAGTGATTCCCGGGACAGCACAGATACGCAGTATTTT.

The chain uses TRBV28 and TRBJ2-2; 7 bases match TRBD1. The CDR3 length is 16 residues. V lost 3 bases to trimming and J lost 7 bases; unmatched junction nucleotides: 11. The germline V gene has CDR1 MDHEN and CDR2 SYDVKM. Here the CDR3 reads CASSFETGFGNGELFF. CDR3 DNA sequence: TGTGCCAGCAGTTTTGAGACAGGGTTTGGCAACGGGGAGCTGTTTTTT.

This clonotype was seen just once. The chain has TRBV18 and TRBJ1-2, with 7 bases matching TRBD1. The germline CDR1 and CDR2 sequences are KGHSH and LQKENI. Germline trimming cut 5 bases from V and 0 bases from J; bases unmatched to any gene: 9. The length of the CDR3 is 16 residues. The CDR3 DNA reads as TGTGCCAGCTCATCACGACAGGGAAGAGCTAACTATGGCTACACCTTC. This codes for CASSSRQGRANYGYTF.

The V call is TRBV12-3 or TRBV12-4, the J call TRBJ2-7; TRBD2 agrees at 7 bases. The V gene end was trimmed by 5 bases and the J gene end by 4 bases; junction bases not matched to a gene: 11. The CDR3 length is 15 residues. CDR3: CASSLLAGEWYEQYF. The CDR3 DNA reads as TGTGCCAGCAGTCTACTGGCGGGAGAATGGTACGAGCAGTACTTC.

The V gene is TRBV18, the J gene TRBJ2-7; D might be TRBD2 (7 bases). The CDR3 runs 16 residues. V was pared by 1 base and J by 3 bases, with 16 bases between. Germline lookup yields CDR1 KGHSH and CDR2 LQKENI. This chain's CDR3 is CASSPQQGGPYYEQYF. The CDR3, as DNA: TGTGCCAGCTCACCACAACAGGGAGGGCCCTACTACGAGCAGTACTTC.

V gene TRBV30 combines with J gene TRBJ2-7, with no clear D. This CDR3 has 12 amino acids. CDR1 and CDR2 from the germline V gene are GTSNPN and SVGIG (reference sequence). Trimming removed 0 bases at V and 2 bases at J, with 5 bases between. CDR3 sequence: CAWSVGPYEQYF. The CDR3 nucleotides read TGTGCCTGGAGTGTCGGCCCCTACGAGCAGTACTTC.

V and J are TRBV9 and TRBJ2-7, with TRBD1 as a possible D gene (5 bases). The CDR3 extends over 13 amino acids. Germline assignment: CDR1 SGDLS and CDR2 YYNGEE. V gave up 2 bases and J gave up 1 base, with 7 bases separating them. The CDR3 DNA reads as TGTGCCAGCAGCGTTGACAGATCCTACGAGCAGTACTTC. This codes for CASSVDRSYEQYF.

This chain links TRBV20-1 with TRBJ1-5; TRBD1 is a possible D gene (5 bases). Germline V gene data show CDR1 as DFQATT and CDR2 as SNEGSKA (reference sequence). The V end was cut by 6 bases, the J end by 9 bases, with 21 bases between. The CDR3 extends over 14 amino acids. The CDR3 loop reads CSAVTQGRGRPQHF. The CDR3 DNA reads TGCAGTGCCGTGACCCAGGGAAGAGGACGGCCCCAGCATTTT.

V gene TRBV15 combines with J gene TRBJ2-5, with D hard to call. Germline loops: CDR1 LNHNV, CDR2 YYDKDF (reference sequence). V was clipped by 3 bases and J by 0 bases, with 2 bases between them. The CDR3 length is 12 residues. The CDR3: CATSRYQETQYF. The CDR3 nucleotides read TGTGCCACCAGCAGGTACCAAGAGACCCAGTACTTC. Full variable domain (outside the CDR3, taken from reference TRBV15 and TRBJ2-5): DAMVIQNPRYQVTQFGKPVTLSCSQTLNHNVMYWYQQKSSQAPKLLFHYYDKDFNNEADTPDNFQSRRPNTSFCFLDIRSPGLGDTAMYLCATSRYQETQYFGPGTRLLVL.

The rearrangement joins TRBV10-3 to TRBJ2-7; D gene unclear. V lost 4 bases and J 2 bases, leaving 3 bases between the germline ends. CDR3 length equals 11 residues. CDR1 is ENHRY and CDR2 is SYGVKD in the germline V gene. CDR3 nucleotides: TGTGCCATCAGTGGGACCTACGAGCAGTACTTC. Translating gives CAISGTYEQYF.

The chain couples TRBV6-2 or TRBV6-3 to TRBJ2-7; TRBD2 is a possible D gene (6 bases). The V gene's germline CDR1 is MNHEY and CDR2 SVGEGT. The CDR3 contains 17 residues. With 6 bases removed from V and 4 bases from J, the gap between germline ends came to 25 bases. CDR3 loop: CASSTPSAGTLGYEQYF. Here the CDR3 DNA reads TGTGCCAGCAGCACCCCTAGCGCTGGAACCCTAGGGTACGAGCAGTACTTC.

The chain has TRBV29-1 and TRBJ2-1; TRBD1 matches 9 bases. Per the germline V gene, CDR1 is SQVTM and CDR2 is ANQGSEA. The CDR3 spans 13 residues. The CDR3 region has the DNA TGCGGGGGACAGGGAGTATTAGGCAATGAGCAGTTCTTC. Translating it yields CGGQGVLGNEQFF.

CDR3 loop: CASSRQGGNGYTF. The CDR3 nucleotides are TGTGCCAGCAGCAGACAGGGTGGCAATGGCTACACCTTC. The chain employs TRBV27 and TRBJ1-2, with 7 bases identical to TRBD1. V dropped 6 bases and J dropped 6; count of bases not matched to a gene: 7. This CDR3 is built from 13 residues. Germline CDR1 MNHEY, CDR2 SMNVEV (reference sequence).

The chain combines TRBV20-1 with TRBJ2-7; 10 positions match TRBD2. CDR3 length equals 13 residues. The junction had 7 bases not matched to a gene; V was cut back by 8 bases and J by 3 bases. Germline V gene sequence: CDR1 DFQATT, CDR2 SNEGSKA (reference sequence). The CDR3 protein is CSLPAGGVYEQYF. CDR3 nucleotide sequence: TGCAGTCTTCCAGCGGGGGGGGTCTACGAGCAGTACTTC.

The chain couples TRBV14 to TRBJ2-3; 11 nucleotides agree with TRBD2. There are 16 residues in the CDR3. Germline values: CDR1 SGHDN, CDR2 FVKESK. V lost 1 base to trimming and J lost 4 bases; unmatched junction nucleotides: 4. This CDR3 reads CASSQATSGRADTQYF. The CDR3 nucleotides read TGTGCCAGCAGCCAAGCAACTAGCGGGAGAGCAGATACGCAGTATTTT. Filled out from reference TRBV14 and TRBJ2-3, the complete variable domain reads EAGVTQFPSHSVIEKGQTVTLRCDPISGHDNLYWYRRVMGKEIKFLLHFVKESKQDESGMPNNRFLAERTGGTYSTLKVQPAELEDSGVYFCASSQATSGRADTQYFGPGTRLTVL.

The chain recombines TRBV27 with TRBJ2-2, with a possible D match to TRBD1 (5 bases). Trimming shortened V by 2 bases and J by 9 bases, and 13 bases separated the two germline ends. The V gene's germline CDR1 is MNHEY and CDR2 SMNVEV (reference sequence). The CDR3 runs to 14 residues. The CDR3 reads CASSLSVGPWELFF. The CDR3 coding sequence is TGTGCCAGCAGTTTAAGCGTGGGGCCCTGGGAGCTGTTTTTT.

The chain has TRBV12-3 or TRBV12-4 and TRBJ2-1; D is uncertain. Trimming took off 6 bases at V and 3 bases at J, with 12 bases between the two ends. The CDR3 totals 14 residues. CDR3: CASSPRENYNEQFF. The CDR3 nucleotides read TGTGCCAGCAGCCCGAGAGAGAACTACAATGAGCAGTTCTTC.

The chain carries TRBV27 and TRBJ1-5; D is undetermined. Trimming stripped 2 bases from V and 0 bases from J, with 8 bases between. CDR3 length: 15 residues. Per germline, CDR1 MNHEY and CDR2 SMNVEV (reference sequence). DNA for the CDR3: TGTGCCAGCAGTTTAGTAGGGTATAGCAATCAGCCCCAGCATTTT. Its translation: CASSLVGYSNQPQHF.

This chain joins TRBV10-3 and TRBJ2-7; TRBD1 matches at 8 bases. The CDR3 contains 12 residues. Trimming cost V 6 bases and J 6 bases; bases outside gene matches: 4. Germline CDR1 reads ENHRY; CDR2 reads SYGVKD. DNA of the CDR3: TGTGCCATCAGCGGGACAGGTGGCGAGCAGTACTTC. It codes for CAISGTGGEQYF.

The V call is TRBV6-6, the J call TRBJ2-2, with a tentative D call TRBD2 (7 bases). Between the trimmed V and J ends, which lost 8 bases and 1 base, there was a span of 11 bases. The CDR3 has 14 amino acids. CDR1 and CDR2 from the germline V gene are MNHNY and SVGAGI (reference sequence). The chain's CDR3 is CASAGAVNTGELFF. CDR3 DNA: TGTGCCAGCGCGGGGGCGGTGAACACCGGGGAGCTGTTTTTT.

The V call is TRBV3-1, the J call TRBJ2-1; D is possibly TRBD2 (5 bases). CDR1 and CDR2 (germline): LGHDT, YNNKEL (reference sequence). The V gene lost 0 bases and the J gene lost 3 bases, with 9 bases spanning the gap. This CDR3 contains 15 residues. This CDR3 reads CASSQDTRVYNEQFF. CDR3 DNA: TGTGCCAGCAGCCAAGATACTAGGGTCTACAATGAGCAGTTCTTC.

This sequence joins TRBV3-1 and TRBJ1-1; no firm D call. The V gene's germline CDR1 is LGHDT and CDR2 YNNKEL (reference sequence). Trimming left V 3 bases short and J 4 bases short, with 6 bases between. CDR3 length: 12 residues. The CDR3 region has the DNA TGTGCCAGCAGCCAGCTCGCCACTGAAGCTTTCTTT. This encodes CASSQLATEAFF. Full variable domain (outside the CDR3, taken from reference TRBV3-1 and TRBJ1-1): DTAVSQTPKYLVTQMGNDKSIKCEQNLGHDTMYWYKQDSKKFLKIMFSYNNKELIINETVPNRFSPKSPDKAHLNLHINSLELGDSAVYFCASSQLATEAFFGQGTRLTVV.

V gene TRBV27 combines with J gene TRBJ1-2; 8 nucleotides match TRBD1. This CDR3 is 17 amino acids long. Germline V CDR1 and CDR2: MNHEY, SMNVEV (reference sequence). V lost 2 bases to trimming and J lost 0 bases; unmatched junction nucleotides: 8. In DNA, the CDR3 is TGTGCCAGCAGTTTAGGTCAGGGGGCACCCGCTAACTATGGCTACACCTTC. Amino acids: CASSLGQGAPANYGYTF.